These 17 T cell receptor beta chains originate from one sample sequenced in a study of Ad26.COV2.S vaccination and SARS-CoV-2 variants. Treatment indicated: roughly 19 received Ad26.COV2.S at low or high dose, single or two shots; 5 received placebo; per-sample allocation not given. The samples were gathered on day 63 after the first injection of vaccine or placebo. Profiling relied on immunoSEQ multiplex PCR, and the TCRdb table lists in-frame clones only, not all of them. Among some 460,000 clones listed, 80% to 90% were seen once. Sequenced material: peripheral blood, taken in a trial of Ad26.COV2.S vaccine versus placebo. These receptors were obtained from a person between 18 and 60 years old who received the Ad26.COV2.S COVID-19 vaccine or a placebo.

This chain joins TRBV7-9 and TRBJ2-7, with a tentative D call TRBD2 (5 bases). The V gene lost 5 bases and the J gene lost 5 bases, with 13 bases spanning the gap. CDR3 size: 13 residues. CDR1 and CDR2 from the germline V gene are SEHNR and FQNEAQ (reference sequence). CDR3 nucleotides: TGTGCCAGCAGCGGGGTTGCGAGGGACGAGCAGTACTTC. As protein: CASSGVARDEQYF.

This chain joins TRBV19 and TRBJ2-1, with 8 bases fitting TRBD1. The CDR3 spans 12 residues. Germline V gene sequence: CDR1 LNHDA, CDR2 SQIVND (reference sequence). J lost 6 bases, V lost 5 bases, and 0 bases had no gene match. This CDR3 is CASSDRGNEQFF. CDR3 sequence (DNA): TGTGCCAGTAGTGACAGGGGCAATGAGCAGTTCTTC.

The CDR3 is CASTNGRSRNTEAFF. DNA of the CDR3: TGTGCCAGTACCAACGGACGGAGTAGGAACACTGAAGCTTTCTTT. This chain joins TRBV19 and TRBJ1-1; D gene uncertain. The V end lost 7 bases, the J end lost 1 base, and 16 bases lay between the germline ends. Germline CDR1 LNHDA, CDR2 SQIVND (reference sequence). The CDR3 is 15 amino acids.

With respect to this clone: Different DNA sequences within this sample yield the same CDR3. The V gene is TRBV28, the J gene TRBJ1-5; no definite D call. Germline V CDR1 and CDR2: MDHEN, SYDVKM. The CDR3 contains 12 residues. V was cut by 2 bases and J by 5 bases, with 4 bases left in between. The CDR3 nucleotides are TGTGCCAGCAGTTTACTCGATCAGCCCCAGCATTTT. Translating gives CASSLLDQPQHF. The full variable domain, rest sourced from reference TRBV28 and TRBJ1-5, is DVKVTQSSRYLVKRTGEKVFLECVQDMDHENMFWYRQDPGLGLRLIYFSYDVKMKEKGDIPEGYSVSREKKERFSLILESASTNQTSMYLCASSLLDQPQHFGDGTRLSIL.

The chain carries TRBV27 and TRBJ1-1; weak D call: TRBD1 (5 bases). Germline V CDR1 and CDR2: MNHEY, SMNVEV (reference sequence). V was shortened by 3 bases and J by 1 base, with 12 bases between the two germline ends. The CDR3 sequence is 15 residues long. CDR3 residues: CASSLARGGNTEAFF. The CDR3 region has the DNA TGTGCCAGCAGTTTGGCCCGTGGGGGGAACACTGAAGCTTTCTTT.

The V call is TRBV28, the J call TRBJ2-5; possibly TRBD2 for D (5 bases). The germline V gene encodes CDR1 MDHEN and CDR2 SYDVKM. The CDR3 covers 16 residues. Deletions cut 4 bases from V and 1 base from J, with 16 bases between. The CDR3 region is CASSSRRKDFQETQYF. The CDR3 DNA reads TGTGCCAGCAGTTCCAGACGAAAGGACTTCCAAGAGACCCAGTACTTC.

This clone came up once. The CDR3: CASSSRLAGVREQFF. The DNA of the CDR3 is TGTGCCAGCAGCTCTAGACTAGCGGGAGTGCGGGAGCAGTTCTTC. The rearrangement joins TRBV11-2 to TRBJ2-1; 12 bases match TRBD2. Losses at the gene ends were 4 bases for V and 10 bases for J; bases not matched to a gene: 8. Per germline, CDR1 SGHAT and CDR2 FQNNGV. The CDR3 sequence is 15 residues long.

V is TRBV28 and J is TRBJ2-5, with TRBD1 matching over 9 bases. This CDR3 is 13 amino acids long. Germline CDR1 reads MDHEN; CDR2 reads SYDVKM. Trimming cost V 6 bases and J 5 bases; bases outside gene matches: 4. The CDR3, as DNA: TGTGCCAGCAGGACAGGGGGGAGGGAGACCCAGTACTTC. Translating gives CASRTGGRETQYF.

In this sample, this clone turned up a few times. Here the CDR3 DNA reads TGTGCCAGCTCCCTCACCAGGGAGGGTACCACTGAAGCTTTCTTT. Amino acid sequence: CASSLTREGTTEAFF. This chain joins TRBV18 and TRBJ1-1; D may be TRBD1 (5 bases). Trimming left V 6 bases short and J 4 bases short, with 18 bases between. Germline loops: CDR1 KGHSH, CDR2 LQKENI. The CDR3 spans 15 residues. The variable domain in full, completed from reference TRBV18 and TRBJ1-1, reads NAGVMQNPRHLVRRRGQEARLRCSPMKGHSHVYWYRQLPEEGLKFMVYLQKENIIDESGMPKERFSAEFPKEGPSILRIQQVVRGDSAAYFCASSLTREGTTEAFFGQGTRLTVV.

This clone was counted a single time. The V call is TRBV6-6, the J call TRBJ1-1; TRBD1 matches at 9 bases. Losses at the gene ends were 5 bases for V and 4 bases for J; bases not matched to a gene: 20. The germline V gene encodes CDR1 MNHNY and CDR2 SVGAGI (reference sequence). This CDR3 has 19 residues. DNA for the CDR3: TGTGCCAGCAGTCGCCAACCCACCGGGACAGGGCAGTTTTCCACTGAAGCTTTCTTT. Translation gives CASSRQPTGTGQFSTEAFF.

This chain links TRBV3-1 (or the pseudogene TRBV3-2) with TRBJ2-7, with D perhaps given as TRBD1 or TRBD2 (6 bases each). CDR1 LGHDT and CDR2 YNNKEL come from the germline V gene (reference sequence). The CDR3 has 18 amino acids. Trimming left V 3 bases short and J 2 bases short, with 23 bases between. CDR3: CASSQFSGAETEAYEQYF. The CDR3 bases are TGTGCCAGCAGCCAGTTTTCGGGGGCGGAAACTGAAGCCTACGAGCAGTACTTC.

The chain carries TRBV7-2 and TRBJ2-1; 7 bases align to TRBD1. The ends lost 2 bases at V and 6 bases at J; junction bases unmatched: 7. The CDR3 is made up of 15 amino acids. CDR1 is SGHTA and CDR2 is FQGNSA in the germline V gene. The CDR3 region is CASSLLPGQANEQFF. CDR3 DNA sequence: TGTGCCAGCAGCTTACTCCCTGGACAGGCCAATGAGCAGTTCTTC.

This chain uses TRBV7-9 with TRBJ2-3; no clear D gene. The CDR3 is made up of 12 amino acids. CDR1 and CDR2 from the germline V gene are SEHNR and FQNEAQ (reference sequence). Deletions cut 6 bases from V and 6 bases from J, with 10 bases between. The CDR3 loop reads CASRIGVDTQYF. The CDR3 DNA reads as TGTGCCAGCAGAATTGGGGTGGATACGCAGTATTTT.

Details on this clone: The same CDR3 is also encoded by other DNA sequences in this sample. The J gene is TRBJ2-3, the V gene TRBV19; possibly TRBD2 for D (5 bases). CDR1 and CDR2 from the germline V gene are LNHDA and SQIVND (reference sequence). V gave up 8 bases and J gave up 1 base, with 7 bases separating them. The CDR3 covers 12 residues. CDR3 bases: TGTGCCAGTCGGGGAGGCACAGATACGCAGTATTTT. Encoded protein: CASRGGTDTQYF.

The chain carries TRBV6-5 and TRBJ1-1; 7 bases line up with TRBD1. V shed 6 bases, J shed 9 bases, and the junction held 10 bases outside the gene matches. CDR1 and CDR2 from the germline V gene are MNHEY and SVGAGI. The CDR3 consists of 13 residues. The DNA for the CDR3 is TGTGCCAGCAGGCCCCGGGACAGAGAAAAAGCTTTCTTT. It is translated as CASRPRDREKAFF.

This chain connects TRBV6-5 to TRBJ2-7, with unresolved D. Trimming removed 4 bases at V and 4 bases at J, with 11 bases between. Germline assignment: CDR1 MNHEY and CDR2 SVGAGI. This CDR3 comprises 13 residues. This CDR3 reads CASSSPIVYEQYF. The CDR3 bases are TGTGCCAGCAGTTCCCCCATTGTTTACGAGCAGTACTTC.

A single count supports this clone. V and J are TRBV28 and TRBJ2-7; D remains ambiguous. CDR3 length: 14 amino acids. V was pared by 5 bases and J by 1 base, with 12 bases between. The germline CDR1 and CDR2 sequences are MDHEN and SYDVKM. The CDR3 spells CASSPYRMSYEQYF. The CDR3 DNA reads as TGTGCCAGCAGTCCCTATAGAATGTCCTACGAGCAGTACTTC.